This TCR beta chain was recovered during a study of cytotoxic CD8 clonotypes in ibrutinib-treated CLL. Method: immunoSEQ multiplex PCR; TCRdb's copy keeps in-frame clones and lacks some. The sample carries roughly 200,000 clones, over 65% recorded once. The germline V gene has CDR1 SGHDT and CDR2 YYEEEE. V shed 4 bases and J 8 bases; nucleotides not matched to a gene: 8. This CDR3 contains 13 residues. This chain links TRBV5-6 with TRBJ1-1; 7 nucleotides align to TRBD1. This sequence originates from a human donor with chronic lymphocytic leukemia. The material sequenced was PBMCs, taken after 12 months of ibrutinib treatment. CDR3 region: CASSRTGRGEAFF. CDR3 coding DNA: TGTGCCAGCAGCCGGACAGGTCGGGGGGAAGCTTTCTTT.